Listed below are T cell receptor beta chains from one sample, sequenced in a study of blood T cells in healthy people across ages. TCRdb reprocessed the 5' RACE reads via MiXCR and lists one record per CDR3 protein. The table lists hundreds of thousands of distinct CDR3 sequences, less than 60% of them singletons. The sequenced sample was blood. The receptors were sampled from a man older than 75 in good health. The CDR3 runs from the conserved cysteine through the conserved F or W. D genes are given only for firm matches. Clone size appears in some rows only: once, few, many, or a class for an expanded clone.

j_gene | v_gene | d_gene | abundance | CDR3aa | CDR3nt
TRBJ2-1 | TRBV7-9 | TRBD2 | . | CASTSTSGKSSYKEQFF | TGTGCCAGCACTTCGACTAGCGGGAAGAGCTCCTACAAGGAGCAGTTCTTC
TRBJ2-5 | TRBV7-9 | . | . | CASSSRPRGGQETQYF | TGTGCCAGCAGCTCCAGGCCCAGGGGGGGACAAGAGACCCAGTACTTC
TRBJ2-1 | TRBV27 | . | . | CASSSYGGGRKETQFF | TGTGCCAGCAGTTCCTATGGCGGGGGCAGAAAAGAGACCCAGTTCTTC
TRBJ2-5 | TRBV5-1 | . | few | CASSFSGRNQETQYF | TGCGCCAGCAGCTTCTCTGGGAGGAACCAAGAGACCCAGTACTTC
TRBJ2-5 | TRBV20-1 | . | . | CSAYPDNQETQYF | TGCAGTGCCTATCCGGACAACCAAGAGACCCAGTACTTC
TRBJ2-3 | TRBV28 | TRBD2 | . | CASRIGRGVDTDTQYF | TGTGCCAGCAGAATCGGGAGGGGGGTAGACACAGATACGCAGTATTTT
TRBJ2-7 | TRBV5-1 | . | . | CASSLASLGLRSYEQYF | TGCGCCAGCAGCTTGGCCTCCCTCGGGCTCAGATCCTACGAGCAGTACTTC
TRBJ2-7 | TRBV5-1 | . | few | CASSFGRVPYEQYF | TGCGCCAGCAGCTTTGGCAGGGTCCCCTACGAGCAGTACTTC
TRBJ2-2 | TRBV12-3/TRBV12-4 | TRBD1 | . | CASKDRGNGELFF | TGTGCCAGCAAGGACAGGGGGAACGGGGAGCTGTTTTTT
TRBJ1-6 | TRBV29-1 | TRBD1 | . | CSALTGPSSNSPLHF | TGCAGCGCCCTGACAGGGCCTAGCAGTAATTCACCCCTCCACTTT
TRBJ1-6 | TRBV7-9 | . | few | CASTLRGVSPLHF | TGTGCCAGCACCCTAAGGGGAGTTTCACCCCTCCACTTT
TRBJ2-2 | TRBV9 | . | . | CASRNPNTGELFF | TGTGCCAGCAGGAACCCAAACACCGGGGAGCTGTTTTTT
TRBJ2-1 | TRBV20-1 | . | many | CSATIGPRRPYNEQFF | TGCAGTGCTACCATCGGGCCCCGAAGGCCCTACAATGAGCAGTTCTTC
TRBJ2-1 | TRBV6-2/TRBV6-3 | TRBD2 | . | CASSYLVTSGSAQFF | TGTGCCAGCAGTTACCTCGTGACTAGCGGGAGTGCGCAGTTCTTC
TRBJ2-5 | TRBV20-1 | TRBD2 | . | CSAEGGLAGTQETQYF | TGCAGTGCTGAGGGGGGATTAGCGGGAACACAAGAGACCCAGTACTTC
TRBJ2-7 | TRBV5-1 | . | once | CASQQQAAYEQYF | TGCGCCAGCCAGCAACAGGCCGCCTACGAGCAGTACTTC
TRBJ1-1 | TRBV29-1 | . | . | CSVSQVNTEAFF | TGCAGCGTTAGTCAGGTGAACACTGAAGCTTTCTTT
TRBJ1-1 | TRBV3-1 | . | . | CASSQDRAPPAFF | TGTGCCAGCAGCCAAGATAGGGCGCCACCAGCTTTCTTT
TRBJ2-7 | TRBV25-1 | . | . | CASSVGISYEQYF | TGTGCCAGCAGTGTAGGGATATCCTACGAGCAGTACTTC
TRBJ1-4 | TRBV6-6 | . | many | CASNSRQVGEKLFF | TGTGCCAGCAATTCTCGGCAGGTTGGGGAAAAACTGTTTTTT
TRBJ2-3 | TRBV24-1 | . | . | CATSDFGQGFDTQYF | TGTGCCACCAGTGATTTTGGGCAGGGGTTCGATACGCAGTATTTT
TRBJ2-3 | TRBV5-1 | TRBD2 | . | CASSLSSGNTDTQYF | TGCGCCAGCAGCTTGTCCAGCGGGAACACAGATACGCAGTATTTT
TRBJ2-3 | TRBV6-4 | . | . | CASSFLPGTDTQYF | TGTGCCAGCAGTTTTCTCCCTGGCACAGATACGCAGTATTTT
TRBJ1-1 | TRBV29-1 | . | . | CSVDWKTGFATEAFF | TGCAGCGTTGACTGGAAGACAGGATTTGCCACTGAAGCTTTCTTT
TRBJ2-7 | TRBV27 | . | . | CASSRDAGLRYEQYF | TGTGCCAGCAGCCGAGACGCGGGGCTAAGGTACGAGCAGTACTTC
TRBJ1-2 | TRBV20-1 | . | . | CSAGEPGAANYGYTF | TGCAGTGCTGGAGAGCCGGGGGCGGCAAACTATGGCTACACCTTC
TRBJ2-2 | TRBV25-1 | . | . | CASSEYTLGANTGELFF | TGTGCCAGCAGTGAATATACTTTAGGAGCGAACACCGGGGAGCTGTTTTTT
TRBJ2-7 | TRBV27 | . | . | CASSFRPGPSSYEQYF | TGTGCCAGCAGTTTCAGACCGGGTCCCAGCTCCTACGAGCAGTACTTC
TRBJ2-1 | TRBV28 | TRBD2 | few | CASSHRSGSSYNEQFF | TGTGCCAGCAGCCATCGTAGCGGGAGCTCCTACAATGAGCAGTTCTTC
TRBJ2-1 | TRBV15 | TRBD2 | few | CATSRPPGLAGYNEQFF | TGTGCCACCAGCAGACCCCCGGGACTAGCGGGGTACAATGAGCAGTTCTTC
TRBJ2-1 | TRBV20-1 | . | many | CSAYRDPSWEQFF | TGCAGTGCTTACCGGGACCCCTCGTGGGAGCAGTTCTTC
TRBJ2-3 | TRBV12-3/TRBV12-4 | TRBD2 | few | CASSIGTSDTDTQYF | TGTGCCAGCAGTATCGGGACTAGCGACACAGATACGCAGTATTTT
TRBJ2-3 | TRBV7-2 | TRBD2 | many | CASSLGLAGRDTQYF | TGTGCCAGCAGCTTAGGGCTAGCGGGACGGGATACGCAGTATTTT
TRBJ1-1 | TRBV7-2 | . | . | CASSGGTQVGAFF | TGTGCCAGCAGCGGCGGGACGCAGGTCGGAGCTTTCTTT
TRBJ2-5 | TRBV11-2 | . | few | CASSDWQETQYF | TGTGCCAGCAGCGACTGGCAAGAGACCCAGTACTTC
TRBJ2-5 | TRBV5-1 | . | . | CASSLDTEETQYF | TGCGCCAGCAGCTTGGATACGGAGGAGACCCAGTACTTC
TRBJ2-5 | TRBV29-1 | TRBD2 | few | CSATGLAAQETQYF | TGCAGCGCCACCGGACTAGCGGCCCAAGAGACCCAGTACTTC
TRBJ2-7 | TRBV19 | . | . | CASSTGLSGEQYF | TGTGCCAGTAGTACGGGACTCTCCGGCGAGCAGTACTTC
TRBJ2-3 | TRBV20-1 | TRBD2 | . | CSARKTSGSTSTDTQYF | TGCAGTGCTAGAAAGACTAGCGGATCGACTAGCACAGATACGCAGTATTTT
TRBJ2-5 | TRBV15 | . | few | CATSRDFSETQYF | TGTGCCACCAGCAGAGATTTTTCAGAGACCCAGTACTTC
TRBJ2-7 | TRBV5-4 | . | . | CASSRAPGQTSYEQYF | TGTGCCAGCAGCCGGGCGCCCGGACAGACCTCCTACGAGCAGTACTTC
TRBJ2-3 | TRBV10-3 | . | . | CAISESGIAADTQYF | TGTGCCATCAGTGAGTCGGGGATAGCGGCAGATACGCAGTATTTT
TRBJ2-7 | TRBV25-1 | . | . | CASSDLRQGGYEQYF | TGTGCCAGCAGTGACTTGAGACAGGGAGGCTACGAGCAGTACTTC
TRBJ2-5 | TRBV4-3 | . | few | CASSQGGAIEEWETQYF | TGCGCCAGCAGCCAAGGGGGGGCCATCGAGGAGTGGGAGACCCAGTACTTC
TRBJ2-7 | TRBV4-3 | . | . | CASSQFSGAYEQYF | TGCGCCAGCAGCCAATTTAGCGGAGCCTACGAGCAGTACTTC
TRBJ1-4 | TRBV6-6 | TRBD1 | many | CASSLPGQGDNEKLFF | TGTGCCAGCAGCCTCCCGGGACAGGGTGATAATGAAAAACTGTTTTTT
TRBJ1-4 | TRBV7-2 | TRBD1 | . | CASSPQGAEKLFF | TGTGCCAGCAGCCCCCAGGGGGCGGAAAAACTGTTTTTT
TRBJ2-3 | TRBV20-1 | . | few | CSARDLGISADTQYF | TGCAGTGCTAGAGATCTAGGGATTAGCGCAGATACGCAGTATTTT